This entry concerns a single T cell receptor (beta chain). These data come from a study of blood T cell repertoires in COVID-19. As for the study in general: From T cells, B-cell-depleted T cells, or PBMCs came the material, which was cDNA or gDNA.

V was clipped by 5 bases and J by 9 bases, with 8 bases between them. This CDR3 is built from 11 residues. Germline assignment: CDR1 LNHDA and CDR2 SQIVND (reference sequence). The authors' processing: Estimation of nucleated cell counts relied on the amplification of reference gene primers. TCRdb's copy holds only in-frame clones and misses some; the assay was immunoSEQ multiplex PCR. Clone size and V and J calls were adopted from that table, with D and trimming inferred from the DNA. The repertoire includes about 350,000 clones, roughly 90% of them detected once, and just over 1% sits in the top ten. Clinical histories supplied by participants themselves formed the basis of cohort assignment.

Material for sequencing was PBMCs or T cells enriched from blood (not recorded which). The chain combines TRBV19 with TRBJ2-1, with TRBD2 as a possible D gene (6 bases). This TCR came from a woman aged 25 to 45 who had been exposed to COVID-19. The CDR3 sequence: CASSRRGEQFF. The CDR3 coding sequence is TGTGCCAGTAGTCGGAGGGGTGAGCAGTTCTTC.